What follows are 12 T cell receptor beta chains derived from one specimen sequenced in a study of blood T cell repertoires in COVID-19. The protocol was immunoSEQ multiplex PCR, while the TCRdb copy is restricted to in-frame clones and leaves out a portion. The data hold 65,000 to 90,000 clones, with approximately 71% observed a single time. Sequencing used peripheral blood. All receptors come from an older man with COVID-19, enrolled during active disease.

This clone was seen a few times. The V and J genes are TRBV9 and TRBJ2-3; 8 bases are shared with TRBD1. Germline values: CDR1 SGDLS, CDR2 YYNGEE. The CDR3 extends over 15 amino acids. Trimming cost V 3 bases and J 0 bases; bases outside gene matches: 3. The CDR3 protein is CASSARQGSTDTQYF. For the CDR3, the DNA is TGTGCCAGCAGCGCCCGACAGGGGAGCACAGATACGCAGTATTTT.

This chain connects TRBV15 to TRBJ2-1; D is unresolved. This CDR3 is built from 11 residues. Trimming shortened V by 4 bases and J by 6 bases, and 4 bases separated the two germline ends. Germline V CDR1 and CDR2: LNHNV, YYDKDF (reference sequence). CDR3 bases: TGTGCCACCAGCAACACCAATGAGCAGTTCTTC. Its protein is CATSNTNEQFF.

The CDR3 region has the DNA TGTGCCAGCAGCTTTACAGGGGGGAACACTGAAGCTTTCTTT. Residues: CASSFTGGNTEAFF. The chain joins TRBV11-1 to TRBJ1-1; 8 bases fit TRBD1. Trimming at V came to 3 bases and at J to 1 base, leaving 1 base not matched to a gene. CDR1 SGHAT and CDR2 FQDESV come from the germline V gene (reference sequence). This CDR3 is 14 amino acids long.

V is TRBV29-1 and J is TRBJ1-2; D unresolved. Per germline, CDR1 SQVTM and CDR2 ANQGSEA. The ends were cut back, 3 bases at V and 5 bases at J, with 7 bases in the middle. This CDR3 has 11 residues. The CDR3 DNA sequence: TGCAGCGTTGATCGGGGTTATGGCTACACCTTC. It specifies CSVDRGYGYTF.

The gene calls are TRBV3-1 (or the pseudogene TRBV3-2) and TRBJ1-1; TRBD1 might be the D (5 bases). The germline V gene has CDR1 LGHDT and CDR2 YNNKEL (reference sequence). This CDR3 region has 14 residues. V was cut by 4 bases and J by 2 bases, with 11 bases left in between. The CDR3 nucleotides are TGTGCCAGCAGCCTTCAGGGCTACAACACTGAAGCTTTCTTT. Encoded protein: CASSLQGYNTEAFF.

The chain uses TRBV11-2 and TRBJ2-1; 7 bases match TRBD2. The V and J ends lost 0 bases and 11 bases, in that order; junction bases with no gene match: 4. Germline values: CDR1 SGHAT, CDR2 FQNNGV. The CDR3 runs to 13 residues. CDR3 amino acids: CASSLEGGSKQFF. CDR3 DNA sequence: TGTGCCAGCAGCTTAGAGGGGGGGAGCAAGCAGTTCTTC.

The chain is built from TRBV29-1 and TRBJ2-3; 7 bases map to TRBD2. Looked up from germline, CDR1 is SQVTM and CDR2 is ANQGSEA. V dropped 7 bases and J dropped 0; count of bases not matched to a gene: 7. The length of the CDR3 is 14 residues. CDR3 coding DNA: TGCAGCGCAACTAGCGCCTCTAGCACAGATACGCAGTATTTT. Encoded protein: CSATSASSTDTQYF.

This chain joins TRBV5-6 and TRBJ2-7; 7 positions match TRBD2. The CDR3 consists of 14 residues. The V gene's germline CDR1 is SGHDT and CDR2 YYEEEE. The ends lost 4 bases at V and 6 bases at J; junction bases unmatched: 10. CDR3 loop: CASSPGLGSVEQYF. For the CDR3, the DNA is TGTGCCAGCAGCCCCGGACTAGGGAGTGTCGAGCAGTACTTC.

V gene TRBV18 combines with J gene TRBJ1-6, with 7 positions matching TRBD1. The CDR3 is 14 amino acids. Trimming cost V 2 bases and J 6 bases; bases outside gene matches: 1. In germline, CDR1 is KGHSH, CDR2 LQKENI. In DNA, the CDR3 is TGTGCCAGCTCACCAAACAGGGGTAATTCACCCCTCCACTTT. This translates into CASSPNRGNSPLHF.

J is TRBJ2-3 and V is TRBV20-1, with D possibly matching TRBD1 (5 bases). The CDR3 contains 11 residues. Between the trimmed V and J ends, which lost 6 bases and 3 bases, there was a span of 7 bases. The germline CDR1 and CDR2 sequences are DFQATT and SNEGSKA (reference sequence). The CDR3, as DNA: TGCAGTGCCCAGGGTACAGATACGCAGTATTTT. Its translation is CSAQGTDTQYF.

The rearrangement joins TRBV5-5 to TRBJ2-1; 10 positions match TRBD2. Per the germline V gene, CDR1 is SGHKS and CDR2 is YYEKEE (reference sequence). The CDR3 is 15 residues long. Trimming removed 1 base from V and 2 bases from J; junction bases left unmatched: 0. CDR3 DNA sequence: TGTGCCAGCAGCTTGACTAGCGGGACCTACAATGAGCAGTTCTTC. As protein: CASSLTSGTYNEQFF.

The chain employs TRBV5-1 and TRBJ2-2; D might be TRBD2 (6 bases). The CDR3 contains 21 residues. Germline V gives CDR1 SGHRS, CDR2 YFSETQ. V was cut by 1 base and J by 0 bases, with 25 bases left in between. The CDR3 DNA reads as TGCGCCAGCAGCTTGCTGCTAGCGCAAGACCCCTCCCCTGCGAACACCGGGGAGCTGTTTTTT. This translates into CASSLLLAQDPSPANTGELFF.